Sequencing of this T cell receptor beta chain was carried out in a study of T cells in Graves' hyperthyroidism and ophthalmopathy. Authors of the study amplified TCR beta CDR3 regions from RNA transcripts. First-round RT-PCR targeting the TCR CDR3 was performed with the HTBI primer set. TCRdb re-analysed the multiplex PCR reads in MiXCR, keeping a single row per CDR3 protein. The data show roughly 280,000 distinct CDR3 sequences, with 22% seen just once and around 64% held by the top ten. This CDR3 is 15 amino acids long. V lost 7 bases and J lost 5; bases outside the gene matches: 13. CDR1 SGHVT and CDR2 SQSDAQ come from the germline V gene. This clonotype was counted only a few times.

The receptor was derived from a man between 25 and 39 years old with Graves' ophthalmopathy. Sequencing was carried out using blood. The J gene is TRBJ2-7, the V gene TRBV7-4, with 8 bases aligning to TRBD2. The DNA of the CDR3 is TGTGCCAGCATCACCGGAGGTAGCGGGACTAACGAGCAGTACTTC. It encodes CASITGGSGTNEQYF.